A single sample gave rise to the 4 T cell receptor gamma chains below, sequenced in a study of γδ T cells in repeated Plasmodium falciparum infection. TCRdb processed the multiplex PCR reads again with the CATT caller. Here the sample spans some 32,000 gamma-chain clones, almost 1.5% being singletons. Gammadelta T cells were flow-sorted from PBMC into Vgamma9/Vdelta2+ and Vdelta2-negative populations for bulk analysis. Specimen: gamma-delta T cells from blood. The receptor source for this set is a pool of human donors (malaria-infected and uninfected, not separated).

This clone was recorded many times. The V gene is TRGV2, the J gene TRGJ1 or TRGJ2. The J gene, missing from TCRdb, was assigned here through DNA to germline matching. CDR1 is EGSNGY, CDR2 YDSYNSKV, per germline. The trim removed 0 bases at V and 3 bases at J, leaving 5 bases unmatched. CDR3 length: 14 residues. The CDR3 protein is CATWDGSAYYKKLF. CDR3 coding DNA: TGTGCCACCTGGGACGGGTCGGCTTATTATAAGAAACTCTTT.

This clone was detected a few times. TCRdb attributes to this sequence the protein of a much larger clone, which differs from the DNA translation at residue 3; a read error is likely, and the protein displayed is translated from the DNA. The J gene is TRGJ1 or TRGJ2, the V gene TRGV2. TCRdb does not report a J gene; here it was assigned by matching the DNA to germline references. The CDR3 contains 9 residues. Looked up from germline, CDR1 is EGSNGY and CDR2 is YDSYNSKV. This chain's CDR3 is CANWDGKLF. Here the CDR3 DNA reads TGTGCCAACTGGGACGGGAAACTCTTT.

With respect to this clone: The translation of this DNA and the TCRdb protein of a much larger clone differ at residue 14, probably owing to a read error; the protein shown here is translated from the DNA. This chain uses TRGV9 with TRGJP. Matching the DNA to germline supplied the J gene, which TCRdb does not give. The CDR3 extends over 17 amino acids. From germline, CDR1 is GITISATS and CDR2 ISYDGTV (reference sequence). The CDR3 region is CALWEDHTGLGKKVKVF. CDR3 nucleotides: TGTGCCTTGTGGGAGGATCACACAGGGTTGGGCAAAAAAGTCAAGGTATTT.

By frequency in the sample, this clone is medium-sized (0.01 to 0.1%). The CDR3 sequence: CATWDRDTTGWFKIF. The CDR3 region has the DNA TGTGCCACCTGGGACAGAGATACCACTGGTTGGTTCAAGATATTT. The rearrangement uses TRGV5 and TRGJP1. With 1 base clipped from V and 0 bases from J, the junction kept 2 bases outside the gene matches. Germline V gene sequence: CDR1 VINAFY, CDR2 YDVSNSKD. This CDR3 comprises 15 residues.